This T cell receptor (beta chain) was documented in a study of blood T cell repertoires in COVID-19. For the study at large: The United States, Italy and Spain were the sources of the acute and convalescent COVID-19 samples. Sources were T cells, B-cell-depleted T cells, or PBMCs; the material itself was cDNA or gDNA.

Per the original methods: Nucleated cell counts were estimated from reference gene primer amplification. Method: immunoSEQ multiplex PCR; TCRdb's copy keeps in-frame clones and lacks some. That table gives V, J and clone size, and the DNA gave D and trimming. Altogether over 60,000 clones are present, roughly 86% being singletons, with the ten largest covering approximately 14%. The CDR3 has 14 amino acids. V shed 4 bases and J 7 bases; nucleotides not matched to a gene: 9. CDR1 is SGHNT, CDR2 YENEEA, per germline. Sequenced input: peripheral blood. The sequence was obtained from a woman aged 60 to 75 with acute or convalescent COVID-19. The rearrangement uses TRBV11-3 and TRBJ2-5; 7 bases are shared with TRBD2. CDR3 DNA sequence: TGTGCCAGCAGCTCTACCGCAGTAGCGGGGACCCAGTACTTC. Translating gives CASSSTAVAGTQYF.